The clone carrying this TCR beta chain was seen repeatedly, ten times or more. Its antigen is unidentified. This sample is part of a study of T-cell reconstitution after alpha-beta-depleted transplantation in children. Broader study findings: In some patients, recipient T cells and intrathymic progenitors surviving conditioning explained high day-60 diversity. Expanded graft clones, several hundred of them, were reportedly the source of alpha-beta T cells about two months after transplant. Once a year had passed after transplant, T-cell counts and diversity came mostly from newly produced T cells.

Unique molecular identifiers were used to barcode this TCRbeta library. TCRdb fed the PCR reads into MiXCR, producing one record per CDR3 protein. The sample includes 90,000 to 130,000 distinct CDR3 sequences, 10% to 13% of them seen just once. CDR3 length: 14 amino acids. The germline V gene has CDR1 SGHRS and CDR2 YFSETQ. The trim removed 4 bases at V and 2 bases at J, leaving 4 bases unmatched. The gene calls are TRBV5-1 and TRBJ2-3, with 7 nucleotides matching TRBD2. The sequencing used PBMCs, collected before TCRalphabeta/CD19-depleted stem cell transplant. This sequence was found in a boy between 2 and 10 years old with acute lymphoblastic leukemia, due to receive a stem cell transplant. CDR3 residues: CASSLGTTTDTQYF. CDR3 nucleotide sequence: TGCGCCAGCAGCCTAGGGACTACCACAGATACGCAGTATTTT.